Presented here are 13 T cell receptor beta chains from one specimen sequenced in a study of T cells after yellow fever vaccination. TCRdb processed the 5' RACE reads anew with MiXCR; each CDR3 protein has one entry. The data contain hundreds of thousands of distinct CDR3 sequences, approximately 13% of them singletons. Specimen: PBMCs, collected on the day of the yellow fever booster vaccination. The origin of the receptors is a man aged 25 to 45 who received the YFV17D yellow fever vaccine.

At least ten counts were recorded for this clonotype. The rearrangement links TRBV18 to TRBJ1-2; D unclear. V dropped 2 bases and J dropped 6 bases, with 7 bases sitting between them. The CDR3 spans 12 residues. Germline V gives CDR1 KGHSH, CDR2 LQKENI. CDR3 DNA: TGTGCCAGCTCACCAACCGGGGATGGCTACACCTTC. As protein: CASSPTGDGYTF.

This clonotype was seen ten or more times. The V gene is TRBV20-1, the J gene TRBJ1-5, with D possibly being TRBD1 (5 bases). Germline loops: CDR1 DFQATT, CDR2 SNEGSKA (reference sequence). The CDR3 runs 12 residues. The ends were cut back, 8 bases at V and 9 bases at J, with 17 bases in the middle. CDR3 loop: CSINSGVGPQHF. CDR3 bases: TGCAGTATAAACTCGGGGGTAGGGCCCCAGCATTTT.

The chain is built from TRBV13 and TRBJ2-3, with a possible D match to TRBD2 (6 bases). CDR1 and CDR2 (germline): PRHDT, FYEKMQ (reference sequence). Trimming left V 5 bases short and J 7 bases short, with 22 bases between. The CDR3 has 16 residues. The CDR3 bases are TGTGCCAGCAGCGCCGGGACTCCACTAAGGATTAATACGCAGTATTTT. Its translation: CASSAGTPLRINTQYF.

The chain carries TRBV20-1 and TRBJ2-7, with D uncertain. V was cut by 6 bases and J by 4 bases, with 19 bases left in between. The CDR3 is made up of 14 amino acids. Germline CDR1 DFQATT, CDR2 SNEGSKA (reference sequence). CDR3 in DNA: TGCAGTGCAGAAGTGGGGTATGGGAAGTACGAGCAGTACTTC. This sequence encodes CSAEVGYGKYEQYF.

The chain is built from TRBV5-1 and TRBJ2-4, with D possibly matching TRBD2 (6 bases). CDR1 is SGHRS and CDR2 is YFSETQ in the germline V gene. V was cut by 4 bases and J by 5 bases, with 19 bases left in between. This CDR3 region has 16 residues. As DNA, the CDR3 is TGCGCCAGCAGCCTCGGACTGGGGGGAGTCCAAAACATTCAGTACTTC. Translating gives CASSLGLGGVQNIQYF.

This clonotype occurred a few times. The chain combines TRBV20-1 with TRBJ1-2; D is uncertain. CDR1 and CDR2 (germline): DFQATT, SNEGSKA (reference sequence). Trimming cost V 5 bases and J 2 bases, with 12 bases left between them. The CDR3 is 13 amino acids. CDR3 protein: CSARPGLNYGYTF. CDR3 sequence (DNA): TGCAGTGCTCGCCCCGGGCTCAACTATGGCTACACCTTC.

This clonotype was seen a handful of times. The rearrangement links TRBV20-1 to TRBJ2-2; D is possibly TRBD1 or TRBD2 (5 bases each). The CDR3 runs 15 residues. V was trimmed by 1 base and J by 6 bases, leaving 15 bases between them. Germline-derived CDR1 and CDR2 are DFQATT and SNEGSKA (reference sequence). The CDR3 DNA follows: TGCAGTGCTAGAGGGGGACCCGACACTCCCGGGGAGCTGTTTTTT. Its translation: CSARGGPDTPGELFF.

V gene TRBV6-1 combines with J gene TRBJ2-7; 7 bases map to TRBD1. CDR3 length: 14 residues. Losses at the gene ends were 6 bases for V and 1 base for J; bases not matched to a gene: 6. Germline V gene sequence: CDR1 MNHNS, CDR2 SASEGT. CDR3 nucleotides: TGTGCCAGCAGATGGGACAGAGAATCCTACGAGCAGTACTTC. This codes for CASRWDRESYEQYF.

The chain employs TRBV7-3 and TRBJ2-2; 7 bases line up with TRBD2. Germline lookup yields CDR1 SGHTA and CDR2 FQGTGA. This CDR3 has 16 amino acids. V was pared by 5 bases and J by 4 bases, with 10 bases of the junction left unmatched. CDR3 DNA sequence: TGTGCCAGCAGCCCCCCGGGGGGTAGATCCACCGGGGAGCTGTTTTTT. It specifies CASSPPGGRSTGELFF.

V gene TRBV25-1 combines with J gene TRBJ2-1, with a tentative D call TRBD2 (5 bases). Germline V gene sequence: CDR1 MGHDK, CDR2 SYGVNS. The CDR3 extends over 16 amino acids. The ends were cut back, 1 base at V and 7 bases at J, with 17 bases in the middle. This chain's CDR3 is CASSEFSQGRGNEQFF. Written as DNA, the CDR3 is TGTGCCAGCAGTGAATTTTCTCAAGGGCGCGGGAATGAGCAGTTCTTC.

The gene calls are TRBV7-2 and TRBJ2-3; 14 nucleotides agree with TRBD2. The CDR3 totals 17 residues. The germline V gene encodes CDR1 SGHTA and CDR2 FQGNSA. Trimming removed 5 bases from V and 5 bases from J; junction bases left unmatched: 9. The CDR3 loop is CASSAAGTSGRGDTQYF. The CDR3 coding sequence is TGTGCCAGCAGCGCAGCCGGGACTAGCGGGAGAGGAGATACGCAGTATTTT. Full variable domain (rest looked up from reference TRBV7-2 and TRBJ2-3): GAGVSQSPSNKVTEKGKDVELRCDPISGHTALYWYRQSLGQGLEFLIYFQGNSAPDKSGLPSDRFSAERTGGSVSTLTIQRTQQEDSAVYLCASSAAGTSGRGDTQYFGPGTRLTVL.

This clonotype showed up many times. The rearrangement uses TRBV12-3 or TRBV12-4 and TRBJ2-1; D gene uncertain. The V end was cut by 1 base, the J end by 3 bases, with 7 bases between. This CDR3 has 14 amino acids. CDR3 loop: CASSLVAGYNEQFF. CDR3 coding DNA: TGTGCCAGCAGTTTAGTTGCCGGCTACAATGAGCAGTTCTTC.

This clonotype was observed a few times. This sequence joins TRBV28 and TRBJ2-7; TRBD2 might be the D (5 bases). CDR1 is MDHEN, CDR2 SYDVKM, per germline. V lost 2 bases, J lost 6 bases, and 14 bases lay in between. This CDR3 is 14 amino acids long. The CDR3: CASSLGGFVSEQYF. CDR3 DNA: TGTGCCAGCAGTTTAGGCGGGTTTGTCTCCGAGCAGTACTTC.